The clone carrying this T cell receptor beta chain was counted between two and nine times. Primers used in a second PCR of about 7 to 12 cycles were a sample-barcoded 5' primer and a J-beta primer mix. Tags on each cDNA molecule came from a template-switch adaptor with 12 random nucleotides. TCRdb analysed the 5' RACE reads with MiXCR anew, one entry per CDR3 protein. The sample lists some 900,000 distinct CDR3 sequences; around 30% were seen once. The data belong to a study of blood T cells in healthy people across ages. The material sequenced was blood. This clonotype originated in a woman older than 75 in good health.

As DNA, the CDR3 is TGTGCCAGCACCCTGTGGGAGGGGCGAGAGGATACGCAGTATTTT. The encoded protein is CASTLWEGREDTQYF. The chain uses TRBV6-2 or TRBV6-3 and TRBJ2-3, with 7 nucleotides matching TRBD2. CDR3 size: 15 residues. V shed 7 bases, J shed 6 bases, and the junction held 13 bases outside the gene matches. Germline assignment: CDR1 MNHEY and CDR2 SVGEGT.